This TCR beta chain was identified during a study of T cell responses to AZD1222 COVID-19 vaccine. TCRdb's table, derived via immunoSEQ multiplex PCR, lists solely in-frame clones and lacks some. The table lists 150,000 or so clones, over 85% of them singletons. V lost 4 bases, J lost 1 base, and 15 bases lay in between. This CDR3 has 15 amino acids. Germline V gives CDR1 SGDLS, CDR2 YYNGEE. Study results and limitations: White British donors predominated, females outnumbered males, and clonal diversity was possibly underestimated. At baseline, just 5 or 6 AZD1222 recipients tested seropositive. Sampling that yielded the repertoires occurred only after the peak T cell response.

As for this clone: Its antigen is unidentified.

The starting material was peripheral blood, obtained on day 0 of MenACWY control vaccination. The TCR was taken from an adult in good health. The chain is built from TRBV9 and TRBJ2-7, with D maybe TRBD2 (5 bases). CDR3 bases: TGTGCCAGCAGCAATTATCCGGGATCTTCCTACGAGCAGTACTTC. Amino acid sequence: CASSNYPGSSYEQYF.